The clone carrying this T cell receptor (beta chain) was seen just once. Antigen unknown. Measured with immunoSEQ multiplex PCR; TCRdb has only the in-frame clones, and not every one. The repertoire holds under 35,000 clones, with 65% to 80% as singletons. This entry comes from a study of STAT3 mutations in large granular lymphocyte leukemia. The study's findings and limits: At least one immunodominant TCR beta clonotype appeared in every T-cell large granular lymphocyte leukemia patient.

Germline V gives CDR1 MNHEY, CDR2 SVGAGI. This CDR3 comprises 15 residues. V trimming: 6 bases; J trimming: 4 bases; junction bases outside the gene matches: 6. J is TRBJ2-1 and V is TRBV6-5, with 10 nucleotides matching TRBD1. The TCR originated in a woman in her fifties or sixties with T-cell large granular lymphocyte leukemia. Some clones in this sample may be carry-over from other donors' samples. Specimen: peripheral blood mononuclear cells. The CDR3 coding sequence is TGTGCCAGCAGGGCGGACAGGGGGACATACAATGAGCAGTTCTTC. Protein: CASRADRGTYNEQFF.